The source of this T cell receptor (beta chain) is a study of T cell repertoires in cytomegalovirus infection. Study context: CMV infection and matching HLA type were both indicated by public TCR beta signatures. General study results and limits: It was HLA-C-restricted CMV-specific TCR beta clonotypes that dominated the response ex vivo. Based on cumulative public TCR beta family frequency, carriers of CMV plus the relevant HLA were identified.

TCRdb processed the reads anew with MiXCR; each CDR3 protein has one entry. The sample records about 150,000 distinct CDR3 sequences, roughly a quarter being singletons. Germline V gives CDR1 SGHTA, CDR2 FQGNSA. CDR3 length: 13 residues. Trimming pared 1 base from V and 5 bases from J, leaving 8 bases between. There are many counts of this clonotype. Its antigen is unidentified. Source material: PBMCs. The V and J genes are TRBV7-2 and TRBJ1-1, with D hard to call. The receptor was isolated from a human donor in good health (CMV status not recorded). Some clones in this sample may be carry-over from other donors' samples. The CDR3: CASSLVAETEAFF. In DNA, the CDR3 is TGTGCCAGCAGCTTAGTAGCCGAGACTGAAGCTTTCTTT.